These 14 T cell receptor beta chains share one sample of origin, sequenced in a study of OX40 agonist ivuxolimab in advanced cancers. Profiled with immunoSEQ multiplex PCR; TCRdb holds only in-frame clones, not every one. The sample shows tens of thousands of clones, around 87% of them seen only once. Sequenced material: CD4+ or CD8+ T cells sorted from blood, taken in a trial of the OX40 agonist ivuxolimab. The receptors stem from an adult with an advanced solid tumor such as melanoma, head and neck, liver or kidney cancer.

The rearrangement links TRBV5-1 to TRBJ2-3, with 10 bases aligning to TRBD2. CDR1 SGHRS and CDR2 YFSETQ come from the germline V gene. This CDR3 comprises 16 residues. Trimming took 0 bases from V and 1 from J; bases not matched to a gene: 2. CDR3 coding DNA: TGCGCCAGCAGCTTGGTCACTAGCGGGGGCACAGATACGCAGTATTTT. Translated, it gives CASSLVTSGGTDTQYF.

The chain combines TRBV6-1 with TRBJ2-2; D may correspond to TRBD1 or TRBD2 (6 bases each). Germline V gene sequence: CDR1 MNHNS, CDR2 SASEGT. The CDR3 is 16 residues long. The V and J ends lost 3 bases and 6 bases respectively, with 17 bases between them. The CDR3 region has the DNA TGTGCCAGCAGTGAGGGGGCCGGGGGAAGGGCCGGGGAGCTGTTTTTT. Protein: CASSEGAGGRAGELFF.

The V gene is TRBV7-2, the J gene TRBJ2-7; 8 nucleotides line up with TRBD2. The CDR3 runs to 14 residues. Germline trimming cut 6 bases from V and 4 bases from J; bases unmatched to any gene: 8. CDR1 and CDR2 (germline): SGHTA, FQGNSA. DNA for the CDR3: TGTGCCAGCAGTACAGGACGGGGGGGGTACGAGCAGTACTTC. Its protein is CASSTGRGGYEQYF.

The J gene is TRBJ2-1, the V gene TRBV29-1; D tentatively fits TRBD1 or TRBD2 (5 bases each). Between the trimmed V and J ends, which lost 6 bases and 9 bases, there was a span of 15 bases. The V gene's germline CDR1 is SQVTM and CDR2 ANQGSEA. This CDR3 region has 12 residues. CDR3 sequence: CSVHPWDGEQFF. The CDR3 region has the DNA TGCAGCGTGCATCCTTGGGACGGTGAGCAGTTCTTC.

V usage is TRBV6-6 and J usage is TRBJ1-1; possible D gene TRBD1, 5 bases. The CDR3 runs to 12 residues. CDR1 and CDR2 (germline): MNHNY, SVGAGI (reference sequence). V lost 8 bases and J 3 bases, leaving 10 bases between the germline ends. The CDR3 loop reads CASSWGYTEAFF. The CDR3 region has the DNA TGTGCCAGCTCTTGGGGGTACACTGAAGCTTTCTTT.

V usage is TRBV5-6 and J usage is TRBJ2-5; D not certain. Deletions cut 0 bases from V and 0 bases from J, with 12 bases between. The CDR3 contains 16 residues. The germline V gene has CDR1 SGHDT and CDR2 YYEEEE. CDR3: CASSLGVNQYQETQYF. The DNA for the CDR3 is TGTGCCAGCAGCTTGGGGGTGAACCAGTACCAAGAGACCCAGTACTTC.

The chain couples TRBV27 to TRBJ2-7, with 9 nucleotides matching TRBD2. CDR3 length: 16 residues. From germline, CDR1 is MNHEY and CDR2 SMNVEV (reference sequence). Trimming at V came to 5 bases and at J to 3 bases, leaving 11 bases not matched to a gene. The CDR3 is CASSPRGLAGLYEQYF. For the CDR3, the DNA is TGTGCCAGCAGTCCAAGGGGGCTAGCGGGACTCTACGAGCAGTACTTC.

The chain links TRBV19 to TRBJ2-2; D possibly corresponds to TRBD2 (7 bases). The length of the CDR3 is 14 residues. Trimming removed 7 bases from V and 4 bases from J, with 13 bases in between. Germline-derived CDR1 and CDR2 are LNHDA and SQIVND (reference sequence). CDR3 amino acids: CASNNGGRTGELFF. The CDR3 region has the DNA TGTGCCAGTAATAACGGGGGGCGCACCGGGGAGCTGTTTTTT.

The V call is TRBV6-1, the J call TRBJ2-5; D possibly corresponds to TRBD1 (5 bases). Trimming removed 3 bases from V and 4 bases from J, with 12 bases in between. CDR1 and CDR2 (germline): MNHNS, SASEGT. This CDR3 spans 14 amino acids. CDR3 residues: CASSDIGATETQYF. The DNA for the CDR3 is TGTGCCAGCAGTGATATTGGGGCCACAGAGACCCAGTACTTC.

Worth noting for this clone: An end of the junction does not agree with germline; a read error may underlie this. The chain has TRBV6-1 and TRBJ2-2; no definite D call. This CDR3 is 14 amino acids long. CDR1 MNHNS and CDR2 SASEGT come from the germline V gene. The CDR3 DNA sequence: TGTGCCGGCAGTGAAGCTAGTCGGAACGGGGAGCTGTTTTTT. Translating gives CAGSEASRNGELFF.

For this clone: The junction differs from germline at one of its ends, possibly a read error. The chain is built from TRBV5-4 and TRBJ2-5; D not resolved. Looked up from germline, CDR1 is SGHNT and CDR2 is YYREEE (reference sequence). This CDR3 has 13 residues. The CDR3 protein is CASSLGERRTQYF. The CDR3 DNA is TGTGCCAGCAGTTTGGGTGAACGGAGGACCCAGTACTTC.

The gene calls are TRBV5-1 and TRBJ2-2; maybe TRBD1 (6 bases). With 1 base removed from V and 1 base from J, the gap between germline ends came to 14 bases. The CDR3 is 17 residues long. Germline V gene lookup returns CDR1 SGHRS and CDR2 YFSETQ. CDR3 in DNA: TGCGCCAGCAGCTTGACGCCGGGACAACTGAACACCGGGGAGCTGTTTTTT. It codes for CASSLTPGQLNTGELFF.

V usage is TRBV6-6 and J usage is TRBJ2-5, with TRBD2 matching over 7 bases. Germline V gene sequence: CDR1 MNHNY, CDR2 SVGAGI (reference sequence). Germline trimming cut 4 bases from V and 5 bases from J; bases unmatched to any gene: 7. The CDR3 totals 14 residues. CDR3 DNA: TGTGCCAGCAGTTTAACCGGGACTATGGAGACCCAGTACTTC. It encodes CASSLTGTMETQYF.

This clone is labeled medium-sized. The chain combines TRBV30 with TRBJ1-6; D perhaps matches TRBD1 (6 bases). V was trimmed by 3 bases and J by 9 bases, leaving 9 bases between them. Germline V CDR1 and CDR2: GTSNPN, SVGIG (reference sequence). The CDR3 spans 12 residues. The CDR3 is CAWSQGGSPLHF. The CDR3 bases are TGTGCCTGGAGCCAAGGGGGTTCACCCCTCCACTTT.